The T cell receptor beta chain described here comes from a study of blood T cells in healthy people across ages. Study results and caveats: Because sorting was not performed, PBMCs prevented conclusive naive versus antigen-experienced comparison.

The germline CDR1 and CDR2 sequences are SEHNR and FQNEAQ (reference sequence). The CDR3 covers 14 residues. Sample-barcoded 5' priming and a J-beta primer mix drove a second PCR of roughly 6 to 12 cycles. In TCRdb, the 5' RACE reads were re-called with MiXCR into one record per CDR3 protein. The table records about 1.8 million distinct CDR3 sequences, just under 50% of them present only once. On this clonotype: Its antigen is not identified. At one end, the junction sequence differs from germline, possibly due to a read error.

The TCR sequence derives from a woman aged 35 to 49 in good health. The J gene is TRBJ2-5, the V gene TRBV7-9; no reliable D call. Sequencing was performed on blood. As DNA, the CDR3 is TGTGCCGGCAGCTTCTGGCCCACCCAAGAGACCCAGTACTTC. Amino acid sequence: CAGSFWPTQETQYF.